The rows below give T cell receptor beta chains drawn from one sample of a study of OX40 agonist ivuxolimab in advanced cancers. Clones were sequenced by immunoSEQ multiplex PCR, and TCRdb holds only the in-frame ones, with some missing. The sample holds around 42,000 clones; approximately 88% are singletons and the top ten take over 20%. The source material was CD4+ or CD8+ T cells sorted from blood, sampled in a trial of the OX40 agonist ivuxolimab. The receptor set was obtained from an adult with an advanced solid tumor such as melanoma, head and neck, liver or kidney cancer. Each CDR3 is given with its conserved first and last residue. The D gene is left open where the match is weak. Clone size is not always given. Where it is, it says once, few, many or a class for expanded clones.

j_call: TRBJ2-5
v_call: TRBV5-4
d_call: TRBD2
clone_size: few
cdr3_aa: CAIRTSGSRRETQYF
cdr3_nt: TGTGCCATCAGGACTAGCGGGAGTCGGCGGGAGACCCAGTACTTC

j_call: TRBJ2-1
v_call: TRBV30
d_call: NA
clone_size: NA
cdr3_aa: CAWSGNEQFF
cdr3_nt: TGTGCCTGGAGCGGCAATGAGCAGTTCTTC

j_call: TRBJ1-2
v_call: TRBV6-6
d_call: NA
clone_size: NA
cdr3_aa: CASSYLRDGDGYTF
cdr3_nt: TGTGCCAGCAGTTACCTCAGGGATGGGGATGGCTACACCTTC

j_call: TRBJ2-1
v_call: TRBV29-1
d_call: TRBD2
clone_size: once
cdr3_aa: CSVEGRGAYYNEQFF
cdr3_nt: TGCAGCGTTGAAGGGCGGGGGGCGTACTACAATGAGCAGTTCTTC

j_call: TRBJ1-5
v_call: TRBV7-2
d_call: TRBD1
clone_size: NA
cdr3_aa: CASRPTGDRLQPQHF
cdr3_nt: TGTGCCAGCAGACCTACAGGGGATCGACTTCAGCCCCAGCATTTT

j_call: TRBJ2-1
v_call: TRBV7-6
d_call: NA
clone_size: NA
cdr3_aa: CASSLAGGGNEQFF
cdr3_nt: TGTGCCAGCAGCTTAGCAGGGGGAGGGAATGAGCAGTTCTTC

j_call: TRBJ2-7
v_call: TRBV2
d_call: NA
clone_size: few
cdr3_aa: CASRLALSYEQYF
cdr3_nt: TGTGCCAGCAGACTAGCTTTATCCTACGAGCAGTACTTC

j_call: TRBJ2-7
v_call: TRBV6-1
d_call: TRBD1
clone_size: few
cdr3_aa: CATSDRDPYEQYF
cdr3_nt: TGTGCCACATCGGACAGGGACCCCTACGAGCAGTACTTC

j_call: TRBJ2-7
v_call: TRBV6-6
d_call: TRBD2
clone_size: NA
cdr3_aa: CASSFGLAVSYEQYF
cdr3_nt: TGTGCCAGCAGTTTCGGACTAGCCGTTTCCTACGAGCAGTACTTC

j_call: TRBJ2-5
v_call: TRBV7-9
d_call: NA
clone_size: NA
cdr3_aa: CASSLGGIGEETQYF
cdr3_nt: TGTGCCAGCAGCTTAGGGGGTATAGGGGAAGAGACCCAGTACTTC

j_call: TRBJ2-7
v_call: TRBV4-2
d_call: NA
clone_size: NA
cdr3_aa: CASSPGLASYEQYF
cdr3_nt: TGTGCCAGCAGCCCGGGGCTTGCGAGCTACGAGCAGTACTTC

j_call: TRBJ2-7
v_call: TRBV6-1
d_call: NA
clone_size: once
cdr3_aa: CASSDPTGGSYEQYF
cdr3_nt: TGTGCCAGCAGTGATCCGACAGGTGGCTCCTACGAGCAGTACTTC

j_call: TRBJ1-2
v_call: TRBV11-2
d_call: NA
clone_size: NA
cdr3_aa: CASSLKWGDGDYTF
cdr3_nt: TGTGCCAGCAGCTTAAAATGGGGGGATGGCGACTACACCTTC

j_call: TRBJ2-5
v_call: TRBV4-1
d_call: NA
clone_size: once
cdr3_aa: CASSPPGGTQYF
cdr3_nt: TGCGCCAGCAGCCCCCCCGGCGGGACCCAGTACTTC

j_call: TRBJ2-1
v_call: TRBV30
d_call: NA
clone_size: NA
cdr3_aa: CAWSPTGYEQFF
cdr3_nt: TGTGCCTGGAGTCCAACGGGCTATGAGCAGTTCTTC

j_call: TRBJ1-5
v_call: TRBV25-1
d_call: NA
clone_size: NA
cdr3_aa: CASRPWTDPLCNQPQHF
cdr3_nt: TGTGCCAGCAGACCCTGGACGGATCCCCTTTGCAATCAGCCCCAGCATTTT

j_call: TRBJ2-3
v_call: TRBV7-9
d_call: NA
clone_size: NA
cdr3_aa: CASSFSSALDTQYF
cdr3_nt: TGTGCCAGCAGCTTTAGTTCCGCTTTAGATACGCAGTATTTT

j_call: TRBJ2-2
v_call: TRBV7-9
d_call: NA
clone_size: NA
cdr3_aa: CASSSPLRSHKDGELFF
cdr3_nt: TGTGCCAGCAGCTCCCCGTTGAGGTCGCATAAGGACGGGGAGCTGTTTTTT

j_call: TRBJ2-7
v_call: TRBV25-1
d_call: NA
clone_size: NA
cdr3_aa: CAGSEDFWGQNSYEQYF
cdr3_nt: TGTGCCGGCAGTGAAGATTTTTGGGGACAAAATTCCTACGAGCAGTACTTC

j_call: TRBJ1-4
v_call: TRBV28
d_call: NA
clone_size: NA
cdr3_aa: CASSLNEKLFF
cdr3_nt: TGTGCCAGCAGTTTAAATGAAAAACTGTTTTTT

j_call: TRBJ1-1
v_call: TRBV27
d_call: NA
clone_size: NA
cdr3_aa: CASSRGGNTEAFF
cdr3_nt: TGTGCCAGCAGTCGCGGCGGGAACACTGAGGCTTTCTTT

j_call: TRBJ2-7
v_call: TRBV6-1
d_call: TRBD1
clone_size: few
cdr3_aa: CASSEATGGSYEQYF
cdr3_nt: TGTGCCAGCAGTGAAGCGACAGGGGGGTCCTACGAGCAGTACTTC

j_call: TRBJ2-1
v_call: TRBV6-4
d_call: NA
clone_size: NA
cdr3_aa: CASSDSTTHSLFF
cdr3_nt: TGTGCCAGCAGTGACTCGACGACCCATTCGCTGTTCTTC

j_call: TRBJ2-7
v_call: TRBV4-1
d_call: NA
clone_size: NA
cdr3_aa: CASSQRDWSYEQYF
cdr3_nt: TGCGCCAGCAGCCAAAGGGACTGGTCCTACGAGCAGTACTTC

j_call: TRBJ1-2
v_call: TRBV27
d_call: TRBD1
clone_size: NA
cdr3_aa: CASSEYPQGALGFYGYTF
cdr3_nt: TGTGCCAGCAGTGAATACCCCCAGGGGGCGCTGGGGTTCTATGGCTACACCTTC

j_call: TRBJ2-7
v_call: TRBV21-1
d_call: NA
clone_size: NA
cdr3_aa: CASSKTKGTSSYEQYF
cdr3_nt: TGTGCCAGCAGCAAAACAAAAGGGACAAGCTCCTACGAGCAGTACTTC

j_call: TRBJ1-1
v_call: TRBV18
d_call: TRBD1
clone_size: medium-sized
cdr3_aa: CASSPKFDRDGAEAFF
cdr3_nt: TGTGCCAGCTCACCAAAGTTCGACAGGGACGGGGCTGAAGCTTTCTTT

j_call: TRBJ2-1
v_call: TRBV28
d_call: NA
clone_size: NA
cdr3_aa: CASSSNRLDQFF
cdr3_nt: TGTGCCAGCAGTTCCAATCGACTAGACCAGTTCTTC

j_call: TRBJ2-1
v_call: TRBV5-1
d_call: TRBD2
clone_size: NA
cdr3_aa: CASRPTGGLNEQFF
cdr3_nt: TGCGCCAGCAGGCCGACGGGAGGCCTGAATGAGCAGTTCTTC

j_call: TRBJ2-7
v_call: TRBV30
d_call: TRBD2
clone_size: NA
cdr3_aa: CAWSVGAGGPDEQYF
cdr3_nt: TGTGCCTGGAGTGTAGGGGCGGGAGGGCCCGACGAGCAGTACTTC

j_call: TRBJ1-5
v_call: TRBV10-3
d_call: NA
clone_size: NA
cdr3_aa: CAKGPINQPQHF
cdr3_nt: TGTGCCAAAGGGCCCATCAATCAGCCCCAGCATTTT

j_call: TRBJ2-1
v_call: TRBV7-9
d_call: NA
clone_size: NA
cdr3_aa: CASSLSLGFNEQFF
cdr3_nt: TGTGCCAGCAGCTTATCACTCGGGTTCAATGAACAGTTCTTC

j_call: TRBJ1-1
v_call: TRBV6-5
d_call: NA
clone_size: NA
cdr3_aa: CASSHGRNTEAFF
cdr3_nt: TGTGCCAGCAGTCACGGACGGAACACTGAAGCTTTCTTT

j_call: TRBJ2-1
v_call: TRBV4-1
d_call: TRBD2
clone_size: NA
cdr3_aa: CASSQGGLVIEQFF
cdr3_nt: TGCGCCAGCAGCCAAGGGGGACTAGTTATTGAGCAGTTCTTC

j_call: TRBJ1-2
v_call: TRBV7-2
d_call: NA
clone_size: NA
cdr3_aa: CASSTYRGLFGYTF
cdr3_nt: TGTGCCAGCAGCACCTATAGAGGTCTGTTTGGCTACACCTTC